This TCR beta chain comes out of a study of Ad26.COV2.S vaccination and SARS-CoV-2 variants. Repertoires were generated with immunoSEQ multiplex PCR, while TCRdb's copy carries only in-frame clones and drops some. The table includes about 440,000 clones, around 90% detected once. Trimming pared 6 bases from V and 6 bases from J, leaving 9 bases between. The CDR3 contains 11 residues. Germline CDR1 SNHLY, CDR2 FYNNEI. This clone was counted only a few times. The treatment: roughly 18 received Ad26.COV2.S at low or high dose, single or two shots; about 5 received placebo; per-sample allocation not given. Day 63 after the first vaccine or placebo injection was the time point for sampling.

This TCR was sampled from a person between 18 and 65 years old who received the Ad26.COV2.S COVID-19 vaccine or a placebo. This specimen was peripheral blood, taken in a trial of Ad26.COV2.S vaccine versus placebo. The J gene is TRBJ2-7, the V gene TRBV2, with D unclear. The CDR3 loop reads CASRLQVEQYF. In nucleotides, the CDR3 is TGTGCCAGCAGACTTCAGGTCGAGCAGTACTTC.